Reported below is one TCR beta chain. It lacks a known antigen. The read is 3 residues too short to cover the CDR3 end, so that end is filled in from the germline J gene. These data belong to a study of T cells in women clearing cervical HPV infection (dated by TCRdb to between 2017 and 2018). Study-level background: Cases were roughly 23 women with histologically confirmed HPV16-related CIN3 or worse, including a couple of invasive cancers. Controls were some 26 women whose single incident HPV16 infection cleared within 12 months without precancer or cancer developing. Blood from cases was collected at the visit at which the lesion was first identified, whereas blood from controls was collected once infection was no longer detected. For cases, the median interval between lesion detection and blood sampling was over 130 days, with an interquartile range of roughly 85 to 220 days. Since only a few of the women had HLA typing available, the possibility that HLA type was acting as a confounder could not be ruled out. An exploratory proof-of-principle case-control study, nested within the Guanacaste HPV Natural History Study in Costa Rica, was conducted to compare TCR repertoires across cervical HPV16 outcomes. Cases and controls were matched on year of sample collection and on age within five years. A median age of around 35 years was observed in cases versus roughly 38 in controls, and no significant differences in baseline characteristics were found. In the parent cohort, roughly 10,000 women aged 18 or older were enrolled in Guanacaste, Costa Rica, during about 1992 to 1995 and were followed for more than 6 years. Five blinded duplicates per group were added as quality controls, so that approximately 60 samples were obtained: 50 or so participants and some 10 replicates.

Every participant had a single incident cervical HPV16 infection, and prevalent HPV16 infections were excluded. Cervical HPV DNA was detected with MY09/MY11 PCR, and genotyping was done by dot-blot hybridization. Fifteen mL of heparinized blood were centrifuged, and the buffy coat was split into aliquots, frozen at -30 degrees C, and then kept at -80 degrees C. QIAGEN kits were used to extract genomic DNA from the buffy coat specimens. TCR beta CDR3 regions were amplified by multiplex PCR using the immunoSEQ assay from an average of about 1,200 ng genomic DNA per sample. Primer bias was corrected in the assay by using a complete synthetic TCR repertoire to establish an amplification baseline. The amplicons were sequenced on the Illumina platform. From the authors' description of their analysis: Sequence errors were corrected by clustering with frequency ratios and a modified nearest-neighbor algorithm, and the sequences were then analyzed in the immunoSEQ Analyzer using IMGT gene definitions. TCR richness and evenness were averaged over 20 rarefaction repeats at each rarefaction depth, excluding samples with fewer sequences than the depth. Relative abundances of V, D and J genes were compared between groups using Wilcoxon rank sum tests, with FDR correction applied. An intraclass correlation of approximately 96% for TCR richness and an average of about 82% across approximately 63 gene segments were obtained from the blinded duplicates. TCRdb obtained this table from immuneACCESS and retained in-frame rearrangements with V and J assigned. These tables miss some clones; where compared with another copy, unresolved V genes account for less than half of the shortfall, and the remainder is unexplained. The V and J calls and clone size come from that table; D and trimming were worked out from the DNA. The table for this sample shows 29,000 or so clones. The top ten constitute roughly 2.8% of the sample.

Findings and caveats that apply to the study as a whole: Cases had lower TRBV6-7 relative abundance than controls (approximately 0.1% versus 0.16%; Bonferroni P = 0.0008). Because the number of T cells per sample was unknown, the richness differences could reflect varying T-cell content rather than repertoire biology. Random forest classifiers that combined richness and V gene abundances separated cases from controls with an estimated AUC of roughly 0.83. The cross-sectional design could not show whether the associations came before the infection or were a result of it, and neither effector/memory subsets nor HPV-specific T cells were isolated. CIN3+ cases had significantly higher TCR repertoire richness than controls across sequencing depths, but evenness did not differ between the groups.

Reading from cysteine to phenylalanine, the CDR3 counts 17 amino acids. Of the CDR3's DNA, 42 bases were read; they are in frame from base 1. V trim: 2 bases; J trim: 0 bases; unmatched bases: 10. From a lookup of the germline V gene (reference sequence), CDR1 and CDR2 are DFQATT and SNEGSKA. Sequencing input: blood buffy coat. This TCR was sampled from a woman aged 18-69 years with a cervical HPV16 infection that either progressed to CIN3+ or cleared (not recorded which). This sequence uses TRBV20-1 and TRBJ1-3; the junction holds 7 bases that match TRBD1. The CDR3 region reads CSARTRTGPSSGNTIYF. Incomplete CDR3 DNA: TGCAGTGCTAGAACGAGGACAGGACCGAGCTCTGGAAACACC.